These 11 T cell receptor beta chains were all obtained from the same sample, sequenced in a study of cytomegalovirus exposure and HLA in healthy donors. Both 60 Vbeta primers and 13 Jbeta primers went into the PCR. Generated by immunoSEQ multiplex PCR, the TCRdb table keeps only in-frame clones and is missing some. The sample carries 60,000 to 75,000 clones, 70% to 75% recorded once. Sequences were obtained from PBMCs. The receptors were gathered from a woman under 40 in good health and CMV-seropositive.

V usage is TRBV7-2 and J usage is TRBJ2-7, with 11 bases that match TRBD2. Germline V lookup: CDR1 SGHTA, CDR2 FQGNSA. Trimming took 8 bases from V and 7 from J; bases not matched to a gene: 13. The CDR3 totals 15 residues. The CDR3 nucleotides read TGTGCCAGCCTCTTTGGGGTAGCGGGAGGGAGGGAGCAGTACTTC. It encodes CASLFGVAGGREQYF.

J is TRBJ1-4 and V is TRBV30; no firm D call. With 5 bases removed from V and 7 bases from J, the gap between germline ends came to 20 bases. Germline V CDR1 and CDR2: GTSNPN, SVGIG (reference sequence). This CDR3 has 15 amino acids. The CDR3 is CAWDPAGGGGEKLFF. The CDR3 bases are TGTGCCTGGGACCCGGCGGGTGGTGGAGGTGAAAAACTGTTTTTT.

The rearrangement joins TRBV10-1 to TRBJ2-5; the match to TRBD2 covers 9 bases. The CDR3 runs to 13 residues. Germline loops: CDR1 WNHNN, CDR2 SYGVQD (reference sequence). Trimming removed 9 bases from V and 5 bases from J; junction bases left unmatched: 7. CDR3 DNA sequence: TGCGCCAGTCGACCGACTAGCGGTGAGACCCAGTACTTC. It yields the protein CASRPTSGETQYF.

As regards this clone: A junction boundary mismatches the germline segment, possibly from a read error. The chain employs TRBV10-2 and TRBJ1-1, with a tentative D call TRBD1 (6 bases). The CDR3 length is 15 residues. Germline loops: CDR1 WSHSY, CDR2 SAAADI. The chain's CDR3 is CASREFRGEGTEAFF. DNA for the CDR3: TGCGCCAGCAGGGAGTTCAGGGGAGAGGGGACTGAAGCTTTCTTT.

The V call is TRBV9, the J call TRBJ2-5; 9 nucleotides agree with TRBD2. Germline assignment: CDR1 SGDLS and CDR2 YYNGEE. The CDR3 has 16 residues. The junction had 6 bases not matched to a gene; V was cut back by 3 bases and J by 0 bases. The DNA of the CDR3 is TGTGCCAGCAGCGCTCTAGCGGGGCTGTACCAAGAGACCCAGTACTTC. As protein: CASSALAGLYQETQYF.

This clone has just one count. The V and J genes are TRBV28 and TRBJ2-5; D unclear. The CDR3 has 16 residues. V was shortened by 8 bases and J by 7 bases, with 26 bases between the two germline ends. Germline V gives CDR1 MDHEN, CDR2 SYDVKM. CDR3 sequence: CASASRHQGKVMTQYF. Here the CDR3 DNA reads TGTGCCAGCGCCTCTCGACACCAAGGCAAGGTGATGACCCAGTACTTC.

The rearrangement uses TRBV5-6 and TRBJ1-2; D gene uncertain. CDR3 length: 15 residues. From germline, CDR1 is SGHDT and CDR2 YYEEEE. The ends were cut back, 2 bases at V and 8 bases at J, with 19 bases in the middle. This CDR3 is CASSLNGPRVWGYTF. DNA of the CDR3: TGTGCCAGCAGCTTAAATGGGCCGAGAGTCTGGGGCTACACCTTC.

The CDR3 coding sequence is TGTGCCAGCAGTTTAGGACAGGTCGAAAAACTGTTTTTT. Translated, it gives CASSLGQVEKLFF. The chain has TRBV28 and TRBJ1-4, with 7 bases fitting TRBD1. The CDR3 runs 13 residues. J lost 8 bases, V lost 2 bases, and 2 bases had no gene match. Germline CDR1 is MDHEN and CDR2 is SYDVKM.

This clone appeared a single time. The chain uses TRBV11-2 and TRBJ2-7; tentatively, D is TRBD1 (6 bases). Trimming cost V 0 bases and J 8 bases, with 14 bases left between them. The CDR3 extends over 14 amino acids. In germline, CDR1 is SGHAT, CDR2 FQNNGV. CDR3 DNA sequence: TGTGCCAGCAGCTTAGAAAGTGGGACAAAAAAGCAGTACTTC. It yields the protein CASSLESGTKKQYF.

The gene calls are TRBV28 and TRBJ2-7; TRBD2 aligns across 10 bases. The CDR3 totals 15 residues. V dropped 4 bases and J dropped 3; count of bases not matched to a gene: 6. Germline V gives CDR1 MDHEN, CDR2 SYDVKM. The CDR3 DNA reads TGTGCCAGCAGTTCGCCGGCTAGCGGGAGCTACGAGCAGTACTTC. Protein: CASSSPASGSYEQYF. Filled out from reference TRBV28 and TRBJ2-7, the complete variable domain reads DVKVTQSSRYLVKRTGEKVFLECVQDMDHENMFWYRQDPGLGLRLIYFSYDVKMKEKGDIPEGYSVSREKKERFSLILESASTNQTSMYLCASSSPASGSYEQYFGPGTRLTVT.

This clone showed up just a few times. The CDR3 region is CAWDPRKSGNKETQYF. CDR3 nucleotides: TGTGCCTGGGATCCCCGAAAGTCGGGGAATAAAGAGACCCAGTACTTC. The genes are TRBV30 and TRBJ2-5, with D maybe TRBD2 (5 bases). The V gene's germline CDR1 is GTSNPN and CDR2 SVGIG (reference sequence). V gave up 5 bases and J gave up 3 bases, with 22 bases separating them. The CDR3 is made up of 16 amino acids.